The 21 T cell receptor beta chains given below trace back to one sample, sequenced in a study of shared clonotypes between healthy human individuals. Repertoires were generated with immunoSEQ multiplex PCR, while TCRdb's copy carries only in-frame clones and drops some. This sample has hundreds of thousands of clones, with 96% found just once. Sequencing was done on a sample of naive CD4+ T cells sorted from blood. Subset given: CD45RA+ positively selected. The origin of the receptors is a woman aged 25 to 39 in good health.

In this sample, this clone turned up once. The chain couples TRBV18 to TRBJ2-5, with 10 bases that match TRBD2. V lost 2 bases, J lost 5 bases, and 8 bases stayed unmatched. The CDR3 has 16 amino acids. Germline V gene data show CDR1 as KGHSH and CDR2 as LQKENI. This CDR3 is CASSPTTSGTRETQYF. Written as DNA, the CDR3 is TGTGCCAGCTCACCAACCACTAGCGGGACTCGTGAGACCCAGTACTTC. Drawing the rest from reference TRBV18 and TRBJ2-5, the complete variable domain is NAGVMQNPRHLVRRRGQEARLRCSPMKGHSHVYWYRQLPEEGLKFMVYLQKENIIDESGMPKERFSAEFPKEGPSILRIQQVVRGDSAAYFCASSPTTSGTRETQYFGPGTRLLVL.

V and J are TRBV5-4 and TRBJ2-2; 9 positions match TRBD2. In germline, CDR1 is SGHNT, CDR2 YYREEE (reference sequence). V lost 4 bases, J lost 7 bases, and 20 bases stayed unmatched. The CDR3 runs 19 residues. CDR3 amino acids: CASSPGLAASGGVRGELFF. In DNA form, the CDR3 reads TGTGCCAGCAGCCCGGGACTAGCAGCCTCCGGGGGGGTTCGCGGGGAGCTGTTTTTT.

The J gene is TRBJ1-4, the V gene TRBV5-1; 11 bases align to TRBD1. The CDR3 runs to 18 residues. In germline, CDR1 is SGHRS, CDR2 YFSETQ. V lost 2 bases, J lost 2 bases, and 8 bases stayed unmatched. This CDR3 reads CASSFRTGGARTNEKLFF. CDR3 coding DNA: TGCGCCAGCAGCTTCAGGACAGGGGGCGCGAGGACTAATGAAAAACTGTTTTTT.

The genes are TRBV28 and TRBJ1-3; D ambiguous. Germline lookup yields CDR1 MDHEN and CDR2 SYDVKM. V lost 6 bases to trimming and J lost 4 bases, with 7 bases between them. There are 12 residues in the CDR3. The CDR3 loop is CASSPGGNTIYF. CDR3 coding DNA: TGTGCCAGCAGCCCAGGAGGAAACACCATATATTTT.

Only one count was recorded for this clone. Other nucleotide sequences in the sample specify the same CDR3. This chain joins TRBV7-2 and TRBJ2-1; TRBD2 matches 11 bases. This CDR3 contains 15 residues. The V and J ends lost 1 base and 4 bases, in that order; junction bases with no gene match: 0. Germline CDR1 SGHTA, CDR2 FQGNSA. As DNA, the CDR3 is TGTGCCAGCAGCTTAGGACTAGCGGGATACAATGAGCAGTTCTTC. This translates into CASSLGLAGYNEQFF.

The genes are TRBV29-1 and TRBJ2-1; TRBD2 aligns across 10 bases. Losses at the gene ends were 7 bases for V and 6 bases for J; bases not matched to a gene: 12. Per germline, CDR1 SQVTM and CDR2 ANQGSEA. The length of the CDR3 is 15 residues. CDR3 bases: TGCAGCGAAGGACTAGCGGCGTCTGGGGCCAATGAGCAGTTCTTC. Amino acid sequence: CSEGLAASGANEQFF.

The CDR3 loop reads CASSLRDRMPYEQYF. CDR3 in DNA: TGTGCCAGTAGTCTCCGGGACAGGATGCCCTACGAGCAGTACTTC. The V call is TRBV19, the J call TRBJ2-7, with 8 nucleotides matching TRBD1. This CDR3 is built from 15 residues. Germline V lookup: CDR1 LNHDA, CDR2 SQIVND (reference sequence). Trimming removed 5 bases from V and 2 bases from J; junction bases left unmatched: 8.

The chain is built from TRBV5-3 and TRBJ2-5; 9 bases fit TRBD2. TRBV5-3 is classed as an ORF, of uncertain function. The CDR3 has 17 amino acids. V gave up 3 bases and J gave up 7 bases; unmatched junction bases: 16. Here the CDR3 DNA reads TGTGCCAGAAGCTGTCACCTACTAGCGGGTGTTCCCGGGACCCAGTACTTC. Amino acids: CARSCHLLAGVPGTQYF.

J is TRBJ2-7 and V is TRBV27, with D possibly TRBD2 on 5 matching bases. CDR3 length equals 13 residues. CDR1 is MNHEY and CDR2 is SMNVEV in the germline V gene (reference sequence). Trimming removed 7 bases from V and 0 bases from J, with 10 bases in between. The DNA of the CDR3 is TGTGCCAGCAAAACCGGGAACTCCTACGAGCAGTACTTC. It encodes CASKTGNSYEQYF.

This clone was found once. The chain combines TRBV2 with TRBJ2-7; D is perhaps TRBD1 (6 bases). The CDR3 is 14 amino acids. In germline, CDR1 is SNHLY, CDR2 FYNNEI. Trimming left V 6 bases short and J 3 bases short, with 15 bases between. CDR3 protein: CASSQTGSVYEQYF. CDR3 nucleotides: TGTGCCAGCAGCCAAACAGGGTCGGTCTACGAGCAGTACTTC.

V usage is TRBV5-5 and J usage is TRBJ1-1; no clear D. Trimming removed 0 bases from V and 2 bases from J, with 8 bases in between. The germline CDR1 and CDR2 sequences are SGHKS and YYEKEE (reference sequence). This CDR3 has 14 residues. The CDR3 coding sequence is TGTGCCAGCAGCTTGGTGCACCCAAACACTGAAGCTTTCTTT. Its protein is CASSLVHPNTEAFF.

The chain has TRBV27 and TRBJ2-5, with TRBD1 matching 8 bases. Losses at the gene ends were 6 bases for V and 4 bases for J; bases not matched to a gene: 7. Germline CDR1 MNHEY, CDR2 SMNVEV (reference sequence). CDR3 length: 14 amino acids. The CDR3 sequence is CASSAGGSRETQYF. DNA for the CDR3: TGTGCCAGCAGCGCAGGGGGCTCAAGAGAGACCCAGTACTTC.

The chain joins TRBV5-1 to TRBJ2-5; possibly TRBD2 for D (6 bases). The CDR3 length is 13 residues. The V end was cut by 8 bases, the J end by 5 bases, with 16 bases between. The germline V gene has CDR1 SGHRS and CDR2 YFSETQ. CDR3: CASAPAEGETQYF. The CDR3 region has the DNA TGCGCCAGTGCCCCGGCGGAGGGGGAGACCCAGTACTTC. Supplemented by reference TRBV5-1 and TRBJ2-5, the full variable domain reads KAGVTQTPRYLIKTRGQQVTLSCSPISGHRSVSWYQQTPGQGLQFLFEYFSETQRNKGNFPGRFSGRQFSNSRSEMNVSTLELGDSALYLCASAPAEGETQYFGPGTRLLVL.

This chain uses TRBV28 with TRBJ2-7, with D possibly being TRBD1 (6 bases). Germline CDR1 reads MDHEN; CDR2 reads SYDVKM. The V end lost 5 bases, the J end lost 3 bases, and 14 bases lay between the germline ends. The CDR3 runs to 14 residues. CDR3 bases: TGTGCCAGCAGTCCTGGACAGAGTCGCTACGAGCAGTACTTC. Translation gives CASSPGQSRYEQYF.

The rearrangement links TRBV28 to TRBJ2-5, with 8 bases lining up with TRBD2. The end of the DNA aligns better with TRBJ2-7, so the J call may be wrong. The CDR3 extends over 10 amino acids. CDR1 MDHEN and CDR2 SYDVKM come from the germline V gene. The CDR3 sequence: CASGNYEQYF. The CDR3 region has the DNA TGTGCTAGCGGGAACTACGAGCAGTACTTC.

The gene calls are TRBV5-4 and TRBJ2-3, with no clear D. Trimming pared 4 bases from V and 0 bases from J, leaving 6 bases between. The length of the CDR3 is 13 residues. Germline loops: CDR1 SGHNT, CDR2 YYREEE (reference sequence). DNA of the CDR3: TGTGCCAGCAGCCCCGGGAGCACAGATACGCAGTATTTT. This gives the protein CASSPGSTDTQYF. Based on the CDR3 plus reference TRBV5-4 and TRBJ2-3, the full variable domain is ETGVTQSPTHLIKTRGQQVTLRCSSQSGHNTVSWYQQALGQGPQFIFQYYREEENGRGNFPPRFSGLQFPNYSSELNVNALELDDSALYLCASSPGSTDTQYFGPGTRLTVL.

This chain links TRBV9 with TRBJ2-3; D not certain. The CDR3 is 14 residues long. CDR1 SGDLS and CDR2 YYNGEE come from the germline V gene. V was cut by 0 bases and J by 4 bases, with 9 bases left in between. The CDR3 nucleotides are TGTGCCAGCAGCGTAGGAGTCAGCGCAGATACGCAGTATTTT. Translated: CASSVGVSADTQYF.

The chain employs TRBV5-4 and TRBJ2-3; no clear D. The CDR3 runs 16 residues. The V end lost 4 bases, the J end lost 0 bases, and 15 bases lay between the germline ends. Germline values: CDR1 SGHNT, CDR2 YYREEE (reference sequence). The CDR3 DNA follows: TGTGCCAGCAGCCCCGCTACCATTTCTAGCACAGATACGCAGTATTTT. Its protein is CASSPATISSTDTQYF.

The V call is TRBV7-9, the J call TRBJ2-1; 8 bases are shared with TRBD2. From germline, CDR1 is SEHNR and CDR2 FQNEAQ (reference sequence). V dropped 3 bases and J dropped 5; count of bases not matched to a gene: 15. CDR3 length: 18 amino acids. The CDR3 is CASSFRSGNARSDNEQFF. The CDR3 nucleotides are TGTGCCAGCAGCTTCCGTAGCGGGAATGCGCGTAGCGACAATGAGCAGTTCTTC.

This chain uses TRBV7-9 with TRBJ2-7; 8 bases line up with TRBD2. The CDR3 spans 13 residues. Trimming took 6 bases from V and 5 from J; bases not matched to a gene: 6. Per the germline V gene, CDR1 is SEHNR and CDR2 is FQNEAQ (reference sequence). The CDR3 DNA follows: TGTGCCAGCAGTTCCGGGACTAGGAACGAGCAGTACTTC. It translates to CASSSGTRNEQYF.

J is TRBJ2-4 and V is TRBV19; perhaps TRBD2 as D (6 bases). The CDR3 consists of 15 residues. The germline V and J ends were trimmed by 8 bases and 3 bases, with 17 bases remaining between them. CDR1 LNHDA and CDR2 SQIVND come from the germline V gene (reference sequence). The CDR3, as DNA: TGTGCCAGTGGCGGGACCCTAAGAAGCAAAAACATTCAGTACTTC. It specifies CASGGTLRSKNIQYF.